Listed below are T cell receptor beta chains from one sample, sequenced in a study of T-cell memory formation after mild COVID-19. TCRdb fed the 5' RACE reads into MiXCR, producing one record per CDR3 protein. The repertoire holds under 700,000 distinct CDR3 sequences, with over 20% as singletons. The sample consisted of PBMCs or a T cell subset sorted from them (not recorded which). These receptors all stem from an adult woman who had mild COVID-19 (a few samples of this study predate the infection). Cell type and time point are not known. The CDR3 runs from the conserved cysteine through the conserved F or W. D genes are given only for firm matches.

d_call	j_call	v_call	cdr3_aa
TRBD2	TRBJ2-3	TRBV9	CASSPRLAGFTDTQYF
TRBD1	TRBJ1-1	TRBV10-3	CAISGQGAEITEAFF
TRBD2	TRBJ2-1	TRBV5-1	CASSLIAGEEDEQFF
TRBD2	TRBJ2-3	TRBV20-1	CSARVKTPTSALTDTQYF
NA	TRBJ2-7	TRBV4-1	CASSRTLPGPEQYF
TRBD2	TRBJ2-1	TRBV5-5	CASSAGLADYNEQFF
TRBD2	TRBJ2-5	TRBV7-9	CASSLGTSGREETQYF
TRBD1	TRBJ2-2	TRBV4-3	CASTQGAFGGELFF
NA	TRBJ1-3	TRBV20-1	CSARTGTGVTIYF
TRBD2	TRBJ2-3	TRBV10-3	CAITSGGTNTDTQYF
NA	TRBJ2-3	TRBV5-1	CASSSGGVDPDTQYF
NA	TRBJ2-1	TRBV3-1	CASSRPQRSSYNEQFF
NA	TRBJ2-1	TRBV30	CAWSRDSPGSFF
NA	TRBJ2-7	TRBV2	CASRPHYRDYEQYF
NA	TRBJ2-3	TRBV9	CASSAGRVTGTDTQYF
TRBD2	TRBJ2-3	TRBV2	CASEQAGGMTDTQYF
NA	TRBJ1-4	TRBV5-1	CASSLAEQGLNEKLFF
TRBD1	TRBJ1-1	TRBV14	CASSQDGGGFSLVTEAFF
TRBD2	TRBJ2-7	TRBV11-1	CASSSGGIYYEQYF
NA	TRBJ1-2	TRBV29-1	CSVATGQNYGYTF
NA	TRBJ2-7	TRBV20-1	CSARARASYEQYF
NA	TRBJ2-7	TRBV7-2	CASSLSLAGYRAKTYEQYF
TRBD2	TRBJ2-2	TRBV11-3	CASSWTRAGELFF
NA	TRBJ2-3	TRBV7-6	CASSLPVDTQYF
NA	TRBJ2-1	TRBV7-6	CASSLDRLEGGDSYNEQFF
NA	TRBJ2-5	TRBV11-3	CASSTGAYQETQYF
NA	TRBJ2-1	TRBV6-5	CASRIGNEQFF
TRBD2	TRBJ2-3	TRBV29-1	CSVTPSPGTSADTQYF
NA	TRBJ2-7	TRBV5-1	CASSLARPGGGEQYF
NA	TRBJ2-1	TRBV24-1	CATSRQSPGNEQFF